The T cell receptor beta chain under discussion was sequenced for a study of STAT5B mutations in CD4+ large granular lymphocyte leukemia. The wider study: Among healthy donors, a particular HLA allele went with more CDR3 'QG' motifs. Study-wide findings and caveats: Approximately 25% of private leukemic clonotypes occurred rarely in other patients' non-leukemic repertoires. Patient CD4-sorted repertoires stayed more clonal than healthy ones after leukemic-clone removal.

Produced via immunoSEQ multiplex PCR; TCRdb's table is partial and in-frame only. The data show tens of thousands of clones, approximately 80% seen once. Turning to this clone: Antigen specificity is unknown.

Germline V gene data show CDR1 as ENHRY and CDR2 as SYGVKD. Between the trimmed V and J ends, which lost 6 bases and 1 base, there was a span of 17 bases. This CDR3 contains 16 residues. The rearrangement joins TRBV10-3 to TRBJ2-3; D not certain. The sample consisted of CD4+ T cells from blood buffy coats. The sequence came from a human donor in good health. CDR3 nucleotide sequence: TGTGCCATCAGCGCAGTACCAGTCGTCGGCACAGATACGCAGTATTTT. Translation: CAISAVPVVGTDTQYF.